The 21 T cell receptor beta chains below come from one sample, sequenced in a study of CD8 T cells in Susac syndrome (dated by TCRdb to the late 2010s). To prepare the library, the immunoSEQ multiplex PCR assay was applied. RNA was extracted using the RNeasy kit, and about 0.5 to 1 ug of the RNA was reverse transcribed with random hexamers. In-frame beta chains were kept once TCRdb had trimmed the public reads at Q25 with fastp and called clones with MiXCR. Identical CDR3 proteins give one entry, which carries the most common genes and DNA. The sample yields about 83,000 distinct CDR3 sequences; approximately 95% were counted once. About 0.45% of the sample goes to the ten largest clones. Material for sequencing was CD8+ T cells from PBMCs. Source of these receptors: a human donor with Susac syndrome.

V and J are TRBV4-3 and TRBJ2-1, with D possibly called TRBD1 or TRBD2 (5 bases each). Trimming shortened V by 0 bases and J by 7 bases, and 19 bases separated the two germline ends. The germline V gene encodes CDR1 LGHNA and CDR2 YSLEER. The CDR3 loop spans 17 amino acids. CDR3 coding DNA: TGCGCCAGCAGCCAAGACAGCTCGGGGCTAGAAGGGAATGAGCAGTTCTTC. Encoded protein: CASSQDSSGLEGNEQFF.

The CDR3 sequence is CASSQGYSNQPQHF. The CDR3 bases are TGCGCCAGCAGCCAAGGGTATAGCAATCAGCCCCAGCATTTT. This chain joins TRBV4-1 and TRBJ1-5; no firm D call. The germline V gene has CDR1 MGHRA and CDR2 YSYEKL. V lost 1 base to trimming and J lost 0 bases, with 4 bases between them. The CDR3 totals 14 residues.

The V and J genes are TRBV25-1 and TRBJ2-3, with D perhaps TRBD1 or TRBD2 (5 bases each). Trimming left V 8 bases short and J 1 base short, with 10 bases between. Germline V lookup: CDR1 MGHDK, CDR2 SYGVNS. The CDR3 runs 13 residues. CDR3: CASRRGGTDTQYF. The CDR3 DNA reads TGTGCCAGCCGGAGAGGGGGCACAGATACGCAGTATTTT.

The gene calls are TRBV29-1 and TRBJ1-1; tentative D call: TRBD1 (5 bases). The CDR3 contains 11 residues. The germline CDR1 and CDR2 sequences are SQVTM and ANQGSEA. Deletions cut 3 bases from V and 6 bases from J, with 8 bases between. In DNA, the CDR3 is TGCAGCGTTGAGAGGGACGCTGAAGCTTTCTTT. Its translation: CSVERDAEAFF.

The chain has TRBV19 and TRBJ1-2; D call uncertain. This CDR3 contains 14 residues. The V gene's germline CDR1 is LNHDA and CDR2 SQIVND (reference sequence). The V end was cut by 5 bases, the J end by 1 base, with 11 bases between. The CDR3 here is CASSHDRYNYGYTF. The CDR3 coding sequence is TGTGCCAGTAGTCACGACCGTTATAACTATGGCTACACCTTC.

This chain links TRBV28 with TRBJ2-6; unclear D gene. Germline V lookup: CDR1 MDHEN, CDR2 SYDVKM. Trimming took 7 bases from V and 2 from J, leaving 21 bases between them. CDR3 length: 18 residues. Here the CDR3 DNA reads TGTGCCAGCACCGGAAAGGAAGTCCTCATCACTGGGGCCAACGTCCTGACTTTC. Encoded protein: CASTGKEVLITGANVLTF.

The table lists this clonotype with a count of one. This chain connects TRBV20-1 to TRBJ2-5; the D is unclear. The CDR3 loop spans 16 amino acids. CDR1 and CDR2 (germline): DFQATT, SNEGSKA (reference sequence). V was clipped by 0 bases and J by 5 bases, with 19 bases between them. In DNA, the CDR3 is TGCAGTGCTAGAGATTTGCGCGCCCCGAGCATGGAGACCCAGTACTTC. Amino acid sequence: CSARDLRAPSMETQYF.

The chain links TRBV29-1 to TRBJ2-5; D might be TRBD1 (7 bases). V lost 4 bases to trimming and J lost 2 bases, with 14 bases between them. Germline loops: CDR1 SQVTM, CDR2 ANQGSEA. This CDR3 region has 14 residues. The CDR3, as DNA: TGCAGCGTTGCCGGCAGGGGGAGGCAAGAGACCCAGTACTTC. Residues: CSVAGRGRQETQYF.

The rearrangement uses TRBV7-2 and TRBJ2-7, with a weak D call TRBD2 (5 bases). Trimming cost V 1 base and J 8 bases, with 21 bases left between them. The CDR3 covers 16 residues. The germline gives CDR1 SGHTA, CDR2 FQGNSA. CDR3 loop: CASSLDQYAGLAKQYF. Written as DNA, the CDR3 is TGTGCCAGCAGCTTAGATCAGTACGCGGGTTTAGCGAAGCAGTACTTC.

CDR3 DNA sequence: TGCAGTGCTAGCGCAGCGTCCTACGAGCAGTACTTC. It translates to CSASAASYEQYF. The rearrangement uses TRBV20-1 and TRBJ2-7; D unclear. Trimming took 3 bases from V and 1 from J, leaving 7 bases between them. CDR3 size: 12 residues. Germline V CDR1 and CDR2: DFQATT, SNEGSKA (reference sequence).

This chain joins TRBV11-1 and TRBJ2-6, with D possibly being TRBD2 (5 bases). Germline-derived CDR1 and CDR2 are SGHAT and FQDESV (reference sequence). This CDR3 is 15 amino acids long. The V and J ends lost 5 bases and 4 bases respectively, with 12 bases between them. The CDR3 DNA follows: TGTGCCAGCAGCACCGCGGGTCGGGGGGCCAACGTCCTGACTTTC. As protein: CASSTAGRGANVLTF.

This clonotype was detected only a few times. CDR3 residues: CASSLTGYEQYF. The DNA for the CDR3 is TGTGCCAGCAGTTTAACAGGGTACGAGCAGTACTTC. The V call is TRBV12-3 or TRBV12-4, the J call TRBJ2-7, with a tentative D call TRBD1 (6 bases). There are 12 residues in the CDR3. Trimming removed 2 bases from V and 4 bases from J, with 6 bases in between.

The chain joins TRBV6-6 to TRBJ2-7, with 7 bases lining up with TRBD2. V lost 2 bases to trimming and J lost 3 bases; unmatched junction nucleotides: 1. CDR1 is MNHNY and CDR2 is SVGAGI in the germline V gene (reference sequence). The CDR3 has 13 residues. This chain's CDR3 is CASSYASGYEQYF. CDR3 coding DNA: TGTGCCAGCAGTTACGCTAGCGGCTACGAGCAGTACTTC.

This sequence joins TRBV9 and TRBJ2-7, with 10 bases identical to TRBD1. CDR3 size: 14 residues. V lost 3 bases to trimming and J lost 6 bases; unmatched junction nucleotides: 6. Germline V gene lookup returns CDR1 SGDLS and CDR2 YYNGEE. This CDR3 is CASSEGDRGAEQYF. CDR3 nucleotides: TGTGCCAGCAGCGAGGGGGACAGGGGCGCCGAGCAGTACTTC.

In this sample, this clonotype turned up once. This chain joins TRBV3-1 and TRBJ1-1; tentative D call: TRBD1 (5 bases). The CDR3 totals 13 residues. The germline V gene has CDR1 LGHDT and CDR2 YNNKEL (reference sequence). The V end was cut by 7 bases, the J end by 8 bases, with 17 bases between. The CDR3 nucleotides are TGTGCCAGCACGCTGACCAGGGTAGGGGAAGCTTTCTTT. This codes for CASTLTRVGEAFF.

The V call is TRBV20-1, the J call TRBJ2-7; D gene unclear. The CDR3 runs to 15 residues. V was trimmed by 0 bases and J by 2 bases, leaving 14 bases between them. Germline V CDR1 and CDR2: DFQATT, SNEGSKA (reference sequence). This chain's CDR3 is CSARDSGRVTYEQYF. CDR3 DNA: TGCAGTGCTAGAGATAGTGGGCGTGTCACCTACGAGCAGTACTTC.

As DNA, the CDR3 is TGTGCCAGCAGCTCCAGCGGGAGTGGGACAGATACGCAGTATTTT. It specifies CASSSSGSGTDTQYF. The chain uses TRBV9 and TRBJ2-3; TRBD2 matches at 8 bases. The V and J ends lost 4 bases and 3 bases, in that order; junction bases with no gene match: 7. The length of the CDR3 is 15 residues. Germline CDR1 and CDR2: SGDLS and YYNGEE.

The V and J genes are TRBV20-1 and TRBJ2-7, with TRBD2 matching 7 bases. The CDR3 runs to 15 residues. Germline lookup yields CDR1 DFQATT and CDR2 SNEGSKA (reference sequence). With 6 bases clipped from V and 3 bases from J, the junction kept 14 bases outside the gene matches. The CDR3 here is CSANLSGREGYEQYF. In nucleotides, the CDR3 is TGCAGTGCCAACCTAAGTGGCAGGGAGGGCTACGAGCAGTACTTC.

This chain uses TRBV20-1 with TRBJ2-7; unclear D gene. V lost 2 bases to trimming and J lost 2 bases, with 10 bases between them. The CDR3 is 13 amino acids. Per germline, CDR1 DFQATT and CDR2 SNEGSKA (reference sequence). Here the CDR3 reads CSARKADTYEQYF. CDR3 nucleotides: TGCAGTGCTAGAAAGGCGGATACCTACGAGCAGTACTTC.

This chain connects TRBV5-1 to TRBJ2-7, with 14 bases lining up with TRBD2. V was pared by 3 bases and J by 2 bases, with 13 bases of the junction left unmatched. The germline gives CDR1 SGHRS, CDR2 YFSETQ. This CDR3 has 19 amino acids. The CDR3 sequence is CASSYPAGTSGRITYEQYF. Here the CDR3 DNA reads TGCGCCAGCAGCTATCCCGCCGGGACTAGCGGGAGAATTACCTACGAGCAGTACTTC. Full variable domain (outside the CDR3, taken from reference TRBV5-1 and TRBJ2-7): KAGVTQTPRYLIKTRGQQVTLSCSPISGHRSVSWYQQTPGQGLQFLFEYFSETQRNKGNFPGRFSGRQFSNSRSEMNVSTLELGDSALYLCASSYPAGTSGRITYEQYFGPGTRLTVT.

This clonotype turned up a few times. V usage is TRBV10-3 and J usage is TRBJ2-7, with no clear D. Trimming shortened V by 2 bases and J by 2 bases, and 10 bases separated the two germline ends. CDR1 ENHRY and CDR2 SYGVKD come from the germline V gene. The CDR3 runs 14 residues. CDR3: CAISEPPSTYEQYF. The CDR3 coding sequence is TGTGCCATCAGTGAGCCACCCTCAACCTACGAGCAGTACTTC.